The next 5 T cell receptor beta chains were all read from a single sample in a study of T-cell reconstitution after alpha-beta-depleted transplantation in children (dated by TCRdb to the mid-2010s). Sample treatment or condition, as interpreted from the label and publication: allogeneic hematopoietic cell transplantation with graft depleted of TCRalphabeta T cells and CD19 B cells. Libraries were built with PCR. Sequencer: Illumina HiSeq 2500. TCR library preparation used molecular barcoding, with unique molecular identifiers applied to normalize quantification of the TCRbeta repertoire. TCRdb reran the public reads through fastp at Q25 and MiXCR, keeping productive beta chains. When rows share a CDR3 protein, they turn into one entry using the most common DNA and genes. This sample has some 550,000 distinct CDR3 sequences in its table, and about 21% of those were observed once. The top ten hold 13% to 15% of the sample.

This sample comprised PBMCs, mostly from graft donor cells, obtained 360 days after TCRalphabeta/CD19-depleted stem cell transplant. All receptors derive from a boy in the first two years of life who had a stem cell transplant for acute myeloid leukemia, so the T cells may come from the graft donor.

This clonotype appeared a few times. J is TRBJ2-1 and V is TRBV7-2; tentative D call: TRBD1 (5 bases). This CDR3 region has 16 residues. Trimming left V 2 bases short and J 2 bases short, with 13 bases between. Germline V CDR1 and CDR2: SGHTA, FQGNSA. DNA for the CDR3: TGTGCCAGCAGCTTATTCATCTTAGGGGCCTACAATGAGCAGTTCTTC. This sequence encodes CASSLFILGAYNEQFF.

On this clonotype: This may be a read error: a much more frequent sequence differs by one nucleotide. Because it lacks the conserved phenylalanine or tryptophan at the end, this CDR3 is likely a read error. The V and J genes are TRBV9 and TRBJ2-7; D remains unclear. CDR1 and CDR2 from the germline V gene are SGDLS and YYNGEE. V lost 4 bases to trimming and J lost 1 base, with 15 bases between them. The CDR3 totals 15 residues. The CDR3 DNA reads TGTGCCAGCAGCTTCTCGCCGGGTCCATCCTACGAGCAGTACTAC. Translating it yields CASSFSPGPSYEQYY.

This clonotype was counted ten times or more. The chain is built from TRBV29-1 and TRBJ2-2, with D uncertain. V lost 5 bases and J lost 0, with 13 bases in between. This CDR3 comprises 15 residues. Looked up from germline, CDR1 is SQVTM and CDR2 is ANQGSEA. CDR3 DNA: TGCAGCGTTTGGTTTACCAACTCGAACACCGGGGAGCTGTTTTTT. This sequence encodes CSVWFTNSNTGELFF.

This clonotype was recorded at least ten times. This sequence joins TRBV12-3 or TRBV12-4 and TRBJ1-1; TRBD1 matches 8 bases. The CDR3 totals 16 residues. V dropped 2 bases and J dropped 1; count of bases not matched to a gene: 6. CDR3 sequence: CASSLRQGSGNTEAFF. CDR3 DNA: TGTGCCAGCAGTTTACGACAGGGGTCGGGGAACACTGAAGCTTTCTTT.

The sample holds a few counts of this clonotype. The chain joins TRBV29-1 to TRBJ2-7, with D possibly TRBD1 on 9 matching bases. Trimming took 5 bases from V and 0 from J, leaving 14 bases between them. Germline CDR1 reads SQVTM; CDR2 reads ANQGSEA. This CDR3 is built from 14 residues. CDR3 region: CSVRGGQGSYEQYF. Here the CDR3 DNA reads TGCAGCGTTCGGGGGGGACAGGGCTCCTACGAGCAGTACTTC.